The sequence of this T cell receptor beta chain was determined in a study of OX40 agonist ivuxolimab in advanced cancers. Trimming left V 3 bases short and J 0 bases short, with 8 bases between. This CDR3 is 14 amino acids long. The germline V gene encodes CDR1 SGHTA and CDR2 FQGNSA. Repertoires were generated with immunoSEQ multiplex PCR, while TCRdb's copy carries only in-frame clones and drops some. The sample lists approximately 94,000 clones; about 85% were seen once. This material consisted of CD4+ or CD8+ T cells sorted from blood, taken in a trial of the OX40 agonist ivuxolimab. The sequence was collected from an adult with an advanced solid tumor such as melanoma, head and neck, liver or kidney cancer. V gene TRBV7-2 combines with J gene TRBJ1-1; D not certain. Here the CDR3 reads CASSFSAMNTEAFF. In DNA, the CDR3 is TGTGCCAGCAGCTTTTCTGCGATGAACACTGAAGCTTTCTTT. Complete variable domain (other parts from reference TRBV7-2 and TRBJ1-1): GAGVSQSPSNKVTEKGKDVELRCDPISGHTALYWYRQSLGQGLEFLIYFQGNSAPDKSGLPSDRFSAERTGGSVSTLTIQRTQQEDSAVYLCASSFSAMNTEAFFGQGTRLTVV.